The present T cell receptor (beta chain) was sequenced within a study of shared clonotypes between healthy human individuals. Overall study: Donors had three CD4 naive, three CD4 memory, two CD8 naive and one CD8 memory plate apiece. Findings and limits, study-wide: Larger richness was generally estimated for naive than memory subsets. Rarefaction exposed incomplete sorted-subset sequencing despite large depth.

A deep-level run was used for the assay. Profiled with immunoSEQ multiplex PCR; TCRdb holds only in-frame clones, not every one. Of fewer than 850,000 clones listed, roughly 78% are singletons. The CDR3 spans 16 residues. Germline CDR1 reads MGHDK; CDR2 reads SYGVNS. V dropped 0 bases and J dropped 3; count of bases not matched to a gene: 4. On this clone itself: The antigen remains unidentified.

The chain has TRBV25-1 and TRBJ2-2, with TRBD1 matching 7 bases. The material sequenced was memory CD4+ T cells sorted from blood. Documented subset: CD45RA-negative fraction. The sequence was collected from a woman in her 30s in good health. DNA for the CDR3: TGTGCCAGCAGTGAATATATCGGGACAGACACCGGGGAGCTGTTTTTT. Its translation: CASSEYIGTDTGELFF.